The rows below give T cell receptor beta chains drawn from one sample of a study of shared clonotypes between healthy human individuals. Here immunoSEQ multiplex PCR was the method, and the copy in TCRdb shows in-frame clones only, minus some. This sample has more than 1,200,000 clones, with 98% found just once. The specimen sequenced was naive CD4+ T cells sorted from blood. These receptors came from a man aged 25-45 years in good health. Each CDR3 is given with its conserved first and last residue. D genes are given only for firm matches. Some rows have no size entry. The others give once, few or many, or a class for an expanded clone.

j_gene,d_gene,abundance,v_gene,CDR3aa,CDR3nt
TRBJ2-3,NA,NA,TRBV5-1,CASSPAGPDTQYF,TGCGCCAGCAGTCCGGCGGGGCCAGATACGCAGTATTTT
TRBJ2-5,TRBD2,once,TRBV18,CASSQTSGSSSETQYF,TGTGCCAGCTCACAGACTAGCGGGAGTTCCTCAGAGACCCAGTACTTC
TRBJ2-7,NA,NA,TRBV10-3,CAISESGGEADF,TGTGCCATCAGTGAGTCGGGTGGGGAAGCGGACTTC
TRBJ1-2,NA,NA,TRBV15,CATSRARTYGYTF,TGTGCCACCAGCAGAGCACGAACCTATGGCTACACCTTC
TRBJ1-5,NA,once,TRBV27,CASKDTAIEPQHF,TGTGCCAGCAAAGACACGGCAATCGAGCCCCAGCATTTT
TRBJ1-4,NA,NA,TRBV7-6,CASSLGERGAGEKLFF,TGTGCCAGCAGCTTAGGGGAACGGGGCGCAGGTGAAAAACTGTTTTTT
TRBJ1-2,NA,NA,TRBV5-5,CASSLTGKANYGYTF,TGTGCCAGCAGCTTAACAGGAAAAGCTAACTATGGCTACACCTTC
TRBJ1-2,NA,once,TRBV5-4,CASSLGQQNYGYTF,TGTGCCAGCAGCTTGGGGCAGCAGAACTATGGCTACACCTTC
TRBJ2-1,NA,NA,TRBV5-8,CASSLGVTYNEQFF,TGTGCCAGCAGCTTGGGGGTAACCTACAATGAGCAGTTCTTC
TRBJ2-2,NA,NA,TRBV5-1,CASSSDRNTGELFF,TGCGCCAGCAGCTCGGACAGAAACACCGGGGAGCTGTTTTTT
TRBJ2-1,TRBD2,NA,TRBV11-3,CASSLRAGENGEQFF,TGTGCCAGCAGCTTGCGCGCGGGAGAGAACGGTGAGCAGTTCTTC
TRBJ1-2,NA,NA,TRBV2,CASSLKRTEGYGYTF,TGTGCCAGCAGTCTAAAGAGGACAGAGGGCTATGGCTACACCTTC
TRBJ2-1,NA,NA,TRBV5-1,CASSSEPTTVRFEQFF,TGCGCCAGCAGCTCCGAACCGACGACAGTTCGATTTGAGCAGTTCTTC
TRBJ1-2,NA,NA,TRBV4-3,CASSQLLDPAGGYTF,TGCGCCAGCAGCCAACTCCTGGACCCCGCGGGCGGCTACACCTTC
TRBJ2-3,NA,NA,TRBV29-1,CSVQAQVADTQYF,TGCAGCGTTCAGGCCCAAGTCGCAGATACGCAGTATTTT
TRBJ2-3,TRBD2,NA,TRBV27,CASNNRDYSTDTQYF,TGTGCCAGCAACAACCGGGACTATAGCACAGATACGCAGTATTTT
TRBJ2-1,NA,NA,TRBV11-2,CASSLFFSRGSSYNEQFF,TGTGCCAGCAGCTTATTTTTTAGTCGGGGGAGCTCCTACAATGAGCAGTTCTTC
TRBJ1-3,TRBD1,NA,TRBV6-6,CASITPGQPHENTIYF,TGTGCCAGCATTACCCCGGGACAGCCCCACGAAAACACCATATATTTT
TRBJ2-2,TRBD1,NA,TRBV5-1,CASSFLTGGTGELFF,TGCGCCAGCAGCTTTTTGACAGGGGGTACCGGGGAGCTGTTTTTT
TRBJ1-5,NA,NA,TRBV29-1,CSVRQDLNQPQHF,TGCAGCGTCCGACAGGACCTCAATCAGCCCCAGCATTTT
TRBJ1-1,NA,NA,TRBV27,CASSRTVDTEAFF,TGTGCCAGCAGCCGGACAGTTGACACTGAAGCTTTCTTT
TRBJ2-7,TRBD1,NA,TRBV6-1,CASSEAGQGNPYEQYF,TGTGCCAGCAGTGAAGCGGGACAGGGCAACCCTTACGAGCAGTACTTC
TRBJ2-1,TRBD1,NA,TRBV19,CASSSGTEKFF,TGTGCCAGTAGCTCCGGGACAGAGAAGTTCTTC
TRBJ1-4,TRBD1,NA,TRBV7-9,CVSSLAAGGNEKLFF,TGTGTCAGCAGCTTAGCGGCAGGGGGTAATGAAAAACTGTTTTTT